This T cell receptor (beta chain) appears in the sequencing data of a study of blood T cell repertoires in COVID-19. At the level of the study: Sites in the United States, Italy and Spain provided acute and convalescent COVID-19 samples. Sample material is recorded as cDNA or gDNA derived from T cells, B-cell-depleted T cells, or PBMCs.

In the study's own analysis: Researchers report that nucleated cell counts were estimated from reference gene primer amplification. The table came from immunoSEQ multiplex PCR; TCRdb's copy has only in-frame clones and leaves some out. Clone size and the V and J calls come from that table; the DNA yielded D and trimming. The data show 60,000 to 65,000 clones, roughly three quarters seen once. This CDR3 region has 12 residues. With 5 bases removed from V and 5 bases from J, the gap between germline ends came to 7 bases. In germline, CDR1 is SEHNR, CDR2 FQNEAQ (reference sequence). Sequencing was carried out using peripheral blood. The receptor comes from a woman of 80 years or more with active or convalescent COVID-19. The chain combines TRBV7-9 with TRBJ1-5; D call uncertain. Here the CDR3 reads CASSQLDQPQHF. The CDR3 DNA is TGTGCCAGCAGCCAATTAGATCAGCCCCAGCATTTT.